The entry that follows covers one T cell receptor beta chain sequence. As yet, its antigen is unknown. The table came from immunoSEQ multiplex PCR; TCRdb's copy has only in-frame clones and leaves some out. The sample carries about 75,000 clones, roughly 78% recorded once. This entry belongs to a study of memory CD4+ T cells and cytomegalovirus serostatus. About the research overall: Donors were healthy Belgian adults, several CMV seropositive and some 24 seronegative.

The sort gate was single viable CD3+CD4+CD8-CD45RO+ cells for memory CD4+ T cells. Study-level findings and limits: 67 of 164 known CMV-associated TCRbeta sequences appeared in CD4+ memory. Suggested: most of the CMV-linked TCR signature lies in CD4+ memory cells.

The CDR3 covers 22 residues. The ends lost 3 bases at V and 1 base at J; junction bases unmatched: 19. Germline lookup yields CDR1 MNHEY and CDR2 SMNVEV (reference sequence). This chain uses TRBV27 with TRBJ2-7; 15 bases are a match to TRBD2. The specimen was memory CD4+ T cells from blood. The sequence came from an adult in good health and CMV-seropositive. CDR3 in DNA: TGTGCCAGCAGTTTGGCCCCCCAAGTCCCATTAGGACTAGCGGGAGGGTCCTACGAGCAGTACGTC. Translation gives CASSLAPQVPLGLAGGSYEQYV.